These 25 T cell receptor beta chains came from one sample sequenced in a study of response to subunit inactivated influenza vaccine. TCRdb reprocessed the RT-PCR reads via MiXCR and lists one record per CDR3 protein. The profile shows roughly 180,000 distinct CDR3 sequences, roughly 8.7% of them singletons. The starting material was non-naive T cells sorted from PBMCs, obtained on the day of vaccination. The source of these receptors is a man aged 45-65 years who received an inactivated influenza vaccine.

This clonotype occurred a few times. The V call is TRBV7-2, the J call TRBJ2-1; 10 bases are a match to TRBD1. CDR1 is SGHTA and CDR2 is FQGNSA in the germline V gene. V lost 4 bases and J lost 9; bases outside the gene matches: 12. CDR3 length: 16 residues. The CDR3 nucleotides are TGTGCCAGCAGCTACTACCGGGACAGGGGCGGGGGTGAGCAGTTCTTC. The encoded protein is CASSYYRDRGGGEQFF.

The chain recombines TRBV20-1 with TRBJ2-7; 13 nucleotides agree with TRBD2. This CDR3 is 16 amino acids long. The V and J ends lost 6 bases and 7 bases, in that order; junction bases with no gene match: 15. Per germline, CDR1 DFQATT and CDR2 SNEGSKA (reference sequence). The CDR3 DNA sequence: TGCAGTGCCGACGCCGACCGGACTAGCGGGAGCCAGGAGCAGTACTTC. Translated, it gives CSADADRTSGSQEQYF.

In its sample, this clonotype was seen many times. The genes are TRBV7-8 and TRBJ1-5; D is unclear. This CDR3 comprises 14 residues. Trimming removed 0 bases at V and 4 bases at J, with 7 bases between. The germline CDR1 and CDR2 sequences are SGHVS and FQNEAQ. This CDR3 is CASSLASGNQPQHF. Written as DNA, the CDR3 is TGTGCCAGCAGCTTAGCGTCGGGTAATCAGCCCCAGCATTTT. The entire variable domain, with the rest obtained from reference TRBV7-8 and TRBJ1-5, is as follows: GAGVSQSPRYKVAKRGQDVALRCDPISGHVSLFWYQQALGQGPEFLTYFQNEAQLDKSGLPSDRFFAERPEGSVSTLKIQRTQQEDSAVYLCASSLASGNQPQHFGDGTRLSIL.

About this clonotype: A much larger clone lies one base from this, so it may be a read error. V is TRBV10-3 and J is TRBJ2-7; 9 bases are shared with TRBD1. The CDR3 has 14 residues. Germline CDR1 and CDR2: ENHRY and SYGVKD. V gave up 8 bases and J gave up 5 bases; unmatched junction bases: 10. This chain's CDR3 is CAIWDPGQGNEQYF. DNA of the CDR3: TGTGCCATCTGGGATCCGGGACAGGGTAACGAGCAGTACTTC.

The chain is built from TRBV30 and TRBJ2-7, with TRBD2 matching over 11 bases. J lost 2 bases, V lost 2 bases, and 5 bases had no gene match. This CDR3 spans 15 amino acids. Germline CDR1 GTSNPN, CDR2 SVGIG (reference sequence). The chain's CDR3 is CAWSPTLAGAYEQYF. DNA of the CDR3: TGTGCCTGGAGTCCGACACTAGCGGGGGCCTACGAGCAGTACTTC.

The chain is built from TRBV5-1 and TRBJ2-2; D possibly uses TRBD1 or TRBD2 (6 bases each). The CDR3 is 15 residues long. Germline-derived CDR1 and CDR2 are SGHRS and YFSETQ. V shed 5 bases and J shed 0 bases, with 11 bases lying between them. The CDR3 region is CASSVEGANTGELFF. The DNA for the CDR3 is TGCGCCAGCAGTGTGGAGGGGGCGAACACCGGGGAGCTGTTTTTT.

This clonotype was picked up a small number of times. The chain carries TRBV27 and TRBJ1-6; D remains unclear. Germline V gene data show CDR1 as MNHEY and CDR2 as SMNVEV (reference sequence). CDR3 length: 12 amino acids. Deletions cut 4 bases from V and 8 bases from J, with 6 bases between. CDR3 bases: TGTGCCAGCAGTTCGGGGTATTCACCCCTCCACTTT. This encodes CASSSGYSPLHF.

This clonotype was observed a few times. The chain carries TRBV5-1 and TRBJ2-5; D is uncertain. Germline CDR1 reads SGHRS; CDR2 reads YFSETQ. The CDR3 is made up of 14 amino acids. V lost 0 bases to trimming and J lost 5 bases, with 11 bases between them. The CDR3 spells CASSLAQSEETQYF. The CDR3 DNA follows: TGCGCCAGCAGCTTGGCACAGTCCGAGGAGACCCAGTACTTC. The full variable domain, its missing parts supplied by reference TRBV5-1 and TRBJ2-5, is KAGVTQTPRYLIKTRGQQVTLSCSPISGHRSVSWYQQTPGQGLQFLFEYFSETQRNKGNFPGRFSGRQFSNSRSEMNVSTLELGDSALYLCASSLAQSEETQYFGPGTRLLVL.

This clonotype was recorded a few times. The chain is built from TRBV13 and TRBJ2-1; TRBD2 aligns across 12 bases. CDR3 size: 15 residues. V was clipped by 5 bases and J by 9 bases; unmatched bases: 8. CDR1 PRHDT and CDR2 FYEKMQ come from the germline V gene (reference sequence). Here the CDR3 DNA reads TGTGCCAGCAGCGTACTAGCGGGGGGTCTCACTGAGCAGTTCTTC. This sequence encodes CASSVLAGGLTEQFF.

This clonotype was seen more than once but under ten times. The J gene is TRBJ2-3, the V gene TRBV2, with TRBD2 as a possible D gene (6 bases). There are 15 residues in the CDR3. The germline CDR1 and CDR2 sequences are SNHLY and FYNNEI. V was pared by 7 bases and J by 0 bases, with 14 bases between. Here the CDR3 reads CASNLASISTDTQYF. CDR3 in DNA: TGTGCCAGCAACCTAGCGTCTATTAGCACAGATACGCAGTATTTT.

This clonotype came up many times. The V gene is TRBV5-1, the J gene TRBJ2-7, with D possibly being TRBD2 (6 bases). CDR1 and CDR2 (germline): SGHRS, YFSETQ. CDR3 size: 14 residues. V lost 2 bases and J 0 bases, leaving 9 bases between the germline ends. Here the CDR3 DNA reads TGCGCCAGCAGCTTTTACGGGGGCTCCTACGAGCAGTACTTC. It specifies CASSFYGGSYEQYF.

CDR3 sequence (DNA): TGCGCCAGCAGCTTGTACGGAACGGACAATTATAATTCACCCCTCCACTTT. It specifies CASSLYGTDNYNSPLHF. The chain links TRBV5-1 to TRBJ1-6; D may be TRBD1 (5 bases). CDR1 SGHRS and CDR2 YFSETQ come from the germline V gene. V was cut by 1 base and J by 4 bases, with 15 bases left in between. The CDR3 has 17 amino acids.

This clonotype was picked up many times. This chain links TRBV20-1 with TRBJ1-5; possibly TRBD1 for D (5 bases). The germline gives CDR1 DFQATT, CDR2 SNEGSKA (reference sequence). The CDR3 runs 16 residues. V was shortened by 3 bases and J by 6 bases, with 21 bases between the two germline ends. For the CDR3, the DNA is TGCAGTGCTAGGACCGGGGGGAGTATGGGTAGTCAGCCCCAGCATTTT. Residues: CSARTGGSMGSQPQHF.

J is TRBJ2-7 and V is TRBV7-8, with 8 bases lining up with TRBD1. CDR3 length equals 14 residues. V lost 3 bases to trimming and J lost 3 bases; unmatched junction nucleotides: 4. Per germline, CDR1 SGHVS and CDR2 FQNEAQ. The CDR3 sequence: CASSFGTGFYEQYF. The CDR3 coding sequence is TGTGCCAGCAGCTTTGGGACAGGTTTCTACGAGCAGTACTTC.

This clonotype was seen at least ten times. The chain's CDR3 is CASSFSPGYGYTF. The CDR3 nucleotides read TGTGCCAGCAGCTTTTCCCCTGGCTATGGCTACACCTTC. This sequence joins TRBV5-6 and TRBJ1-2; unclear D gene. V lost 2 bases, J lost 4 bases, and 9 bases lay in between. The CDR3 runs 13 residues. CDR1 SGHDT and CDR2 YYEEEE come from the germline V gene.

The chain employs TRBV7-6 and TRBJ1-2, with D unclear. This CDR3 comprises 15 residues. The ends were cut back, 5 bases at V and 2 bases at J, with 15 bases in the middle. The germline V gene has CDR1 SGHVS and CDR2 FNYEAQ. The CDR3 DNA follows: TGTGCCAGCAGCAAAGGGAGCCACCTCAACTATGGCTACACCTTC. Translated: CASSKGSHLNYGYTF. The full variable domain, completed using reference TRBV7-6 and TRBJ1-2, is GAGVSQSPRYKVTKRGQDVALRCDPISGHVSLYWYRQALGQGPEFLTYFNYEAQQDKSGLPNDRFSAERPEGSISTLTIQRTEQRDSAMYRCASSKGSHLNYGYTFGSGTRLTVV.

This clonotype was picked up many times. The chain is built from TRBV29-1 and TRBJ2-7; possibly TRBD1 or TRBD2 for D (5 bases each). The CDR3 covers 12 residues. The V gene's germline CDR1 is SQVTM and CDR2 ANQGSEA. Trimming took 0 bases from V and 4 from J, leaving 7 bases between them. CDR3 protein: CSVEDREYEQYF. Written as DNA, the CDR3 is TGCAGCGTTGAAGACAGGGAGTACGAGCAGTACTTC.

The chain employs TRBV12-3 or TRBV12-4 and TRBJ2-4, with unresolved D. V lost 1 base to trimming and J lost 0 bases, with 7 bases between them. The CDR3 consists of 15 residues. The CDR3 DNA is TGTGCCAGCAGTTTAGTACTGCTAGCCAAAAACATTCAGTACTTC. Translation: CASSLVLLAKNIQYF.

The chain has TRBV21-1 and TRBJ2-3; TRBD1, the table's D call, was not compared with the DNA. TRBV21-1 is reported as a pseudogene. CDR3 length: 15 residues. CDR3 DNA sequence: TGTGCCAGCAGCGCCCGGGACAGGGGGGCAGATACGCAGTATTTT. This sequence encodes CASSARDRGADTQYF.

In this sample, this clonotype turned up once. The CDR3 is CASSTRTAGTQYF. Here the CDR3 DNA reads TGTGCCAGCAGCACCCGGACAGCGGGGACCCAGTACTTC. The chain uses TRBV11-1 and TRBJ2-5; D may correspond to TRBD1 or TRBD2 (6 bases each). V lost 5 bases to trimming and J lost 7 bases, with 14 bases between them. The CDR3 has 13 residues. The germline CDR1 and CDR2 sequences are SGHAT and FQDESV (reference sequence).

This clonotype is labeled medium-sized. The V call is TRBV5-1, the J call TRBJ2-1, with a weak D call TRBD1 (5 bases). Germline values: CDR1 SGHRS, CDR2 YFSETQ. V shed 0 bases and J shed 4 bases, with 5 bases lying between them. The CDR3 length is 13 residues. CDR3 DNA sequence: TGCGCCAGCAGCTTGGGACAGTACAATGAGCAGTTCTTC. Protein: CASSLGQYNEQFF.

The sample holds a few counts of this clonotype. The V gene is TRBV25-1, the J gene TRBJ1-2, with 7 bases aligning to TRBD1. J gave up 7 bases and V 3 bases, and 17 bases lay outside the gene matches. Germline V gene lookup returns CDR1 MGHDK and CDR2 SYGVNS. The length of the CDR3 is 17 residues. Here the CDR3 reads CASSDLPTGTAGGGYTF. The CDR3 coding sequence is TGTGCCAGCAGTGATCTCCCCACCGGGACAGCCGGGGGTGGCTACACCTTC.

This clonotype was seen many times. V usage is TRBV3-1 and J usage is TRBJ2-7; tentatively, D is TRBD1 or TRBD2 (5 bases each). Trimming removed 4 bases at V and 2 bases at J, with 12 bases between. CDR1 LGHDT and CDR2 YNNKEL come from the germline V gene (reference sequence). There are 14 residues in the CDR3. CDR3 region: CASSLAQGAYEQYF. The DNA of the CDR3 is TGTGCCAGCAGCCTTGCGCAGGGAGCCTACGAGCAGTACTTC.

This clonotype was counted between two and nine times. This chain joins TRBV27 and TRBJ1-6, with D uncertain. The V and J ends lost 5 bases and 5 bases respectively, with 19 bases between them. The CDR3 runs to 17 residues. Germline V gene sequence: CDR1 MNHEY, CDR2 SMNVEV (reference sequence). CDR3 region: CASSTLSRAFHNSPLHF. CDR3 DNA: TGTGCCAGCAGTACACTCTCTCGGGCGTTCCATAATTCACCCCTCCACTTT.

There are a few counts of this clonotype. It may be a read error: a sequence one base away is much more abundant. V and J are TRBV7-2 and TRBJ1-3; 7 bases are shared with TRBD1. The length of the CDR3 is 15 residues. J was trimmed by 2 bases and V by 1 base; bases with no gene match: 2. CDR1 SGHTA and CDR2 FQGNSA come from the germline V gene. Written as DNA, the CDR3 is TGTGCCAGCAGCTTAGACAGGGGCCCTGGAAACACCATATATTTT. The encoded protein is CASSLDRGPGNTIYF. Drawing the rest from reference TRBV7-2 and TRBJ1-3, the complete variable domain is GAGVSQSPSNKVTEKGKDVELRCDPISGHTALYWYRQSLGQGLEFLIYFQGNSAPDKSGLPSDRFSAERTGGSVSTLTIQRTQQEDSAVYLCASSLDRGPGNTIYFGEGSWLTVV.